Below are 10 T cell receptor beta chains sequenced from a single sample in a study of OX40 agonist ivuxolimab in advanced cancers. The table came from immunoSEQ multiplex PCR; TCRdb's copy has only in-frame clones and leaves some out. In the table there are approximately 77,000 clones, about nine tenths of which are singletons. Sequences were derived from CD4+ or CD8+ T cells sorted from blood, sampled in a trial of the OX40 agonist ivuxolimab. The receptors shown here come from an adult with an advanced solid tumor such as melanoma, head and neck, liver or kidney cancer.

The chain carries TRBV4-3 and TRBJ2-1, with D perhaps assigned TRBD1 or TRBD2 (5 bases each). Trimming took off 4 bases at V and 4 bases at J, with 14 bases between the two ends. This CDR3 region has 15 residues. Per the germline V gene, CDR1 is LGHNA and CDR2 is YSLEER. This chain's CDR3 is CASSPAPGRYNEQFF. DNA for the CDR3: TGCGCCAGCAGCCCCGCCCCGGGACGGTACAATGAGCAGTTCTTC.

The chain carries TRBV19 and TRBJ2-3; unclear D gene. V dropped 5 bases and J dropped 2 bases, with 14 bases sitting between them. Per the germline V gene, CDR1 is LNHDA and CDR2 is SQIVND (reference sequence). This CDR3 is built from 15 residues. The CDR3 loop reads CASSPPEHNTDTQYF. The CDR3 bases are TGTGCCAGTAGTCCCCCTGAGCACAACACAGATACGCAGTATTTT.

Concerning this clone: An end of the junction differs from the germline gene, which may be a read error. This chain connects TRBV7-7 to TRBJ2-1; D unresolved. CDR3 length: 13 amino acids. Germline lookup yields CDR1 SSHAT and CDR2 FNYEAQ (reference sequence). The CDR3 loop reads CASSLFQGNEQFF. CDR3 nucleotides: TGTGCTAGCAGCTTATTTCAAGGGAATGAGCAGTTCTTC.

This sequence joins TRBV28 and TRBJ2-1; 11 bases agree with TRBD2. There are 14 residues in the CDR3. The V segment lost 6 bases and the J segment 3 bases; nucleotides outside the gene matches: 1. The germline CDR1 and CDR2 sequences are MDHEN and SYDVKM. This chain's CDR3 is CASRLAGDYNEQFF. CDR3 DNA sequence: TGTGCCAGCAGACTAGCGGGAGACTACAATGAGCAGTTCTTC.

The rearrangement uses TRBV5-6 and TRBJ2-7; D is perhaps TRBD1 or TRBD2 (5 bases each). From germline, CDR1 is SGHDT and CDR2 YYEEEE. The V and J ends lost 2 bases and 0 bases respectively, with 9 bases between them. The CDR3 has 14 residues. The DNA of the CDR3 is TGTGCCAGCAGCTTTTTGGGACGCTCCTACGAGCAGTACTTC. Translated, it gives CASSFLGRSYEQYF.

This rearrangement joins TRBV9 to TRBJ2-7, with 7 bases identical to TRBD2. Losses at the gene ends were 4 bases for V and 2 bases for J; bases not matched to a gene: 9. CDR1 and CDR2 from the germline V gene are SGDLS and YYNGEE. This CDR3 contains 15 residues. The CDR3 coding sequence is TGTGCCAGCAGCCCCCAGCGGGACGTGACCTACGAGCAGTACTTC. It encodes CASSPQRDVTYEQYF.

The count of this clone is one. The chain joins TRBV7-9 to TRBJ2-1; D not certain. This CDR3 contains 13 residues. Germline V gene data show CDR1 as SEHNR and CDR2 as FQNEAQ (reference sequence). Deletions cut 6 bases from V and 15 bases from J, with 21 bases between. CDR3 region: CASRPPPDPNAFF. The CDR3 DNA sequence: TGTGCCAGCAGGCCCCCTCCCGATCCAAACGCGTTCTTC.

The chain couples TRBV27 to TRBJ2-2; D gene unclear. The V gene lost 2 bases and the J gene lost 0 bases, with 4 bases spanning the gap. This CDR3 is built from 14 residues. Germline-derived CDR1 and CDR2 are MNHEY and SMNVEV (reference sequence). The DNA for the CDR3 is TGTGCCAGCAGTTTAGGCCCGAACACCGGGGAGCTGTTTTTT. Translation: CASSLGPNTGELFF.

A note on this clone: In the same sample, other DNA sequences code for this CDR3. The CDR3 region is CASSIRDSNQPQHF. The CDR3 nucleotides are TGTGCCAGTAGTATCAGGGATAGCAATCAGCCCCAGCATTTT. The chain links TRBV19 to TRBJ1-5; TRBD1 is a possible D gene (5 bases). The V and J ends lost 3 bases and 0 bases respectively, with 6 bases between them. Germline CDR1 reads LNHDA; CDR2 reads SQIVND (reference sequence). This CDR3 spans 14 amino acids.

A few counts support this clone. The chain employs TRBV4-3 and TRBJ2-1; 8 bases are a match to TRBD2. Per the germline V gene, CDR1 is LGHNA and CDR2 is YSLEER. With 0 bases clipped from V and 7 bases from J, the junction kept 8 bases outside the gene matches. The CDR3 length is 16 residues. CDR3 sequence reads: CASSQDRAGAGNEQFF. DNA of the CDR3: TGCGCCAGCAGCCAAGATCGAGCGGGAGCGGGTAATGAGCAGTTCTTC.